This T cell receptor beta chain appears in the sequencing data of a study of cytomegalovirus exposure and HLA in healthy donors. Turning to this clone: Antigen specificity is unknown.

Here immunoSEQ multiplex PCR was the method, and the copy in TCRdb shows in-frame clones only, minus some. Of 300,000 to 400,000 clones listed, over 75% are singletons. The CDR3 spans 14 residues. CDR1 and CDR2 (germline): SGHTA, FQGNSA. Trimming took 5 bases from V and 5 from J, leaving 13 bases between them. The study, taken as a whole, reports: One later analysis, an examination of the 120 validation repertoires, found that first-cohort TCR clusters tended to co-occur in them.

What was sequenced was PBMCs. The rearrangement uses TRBV7-2 and TRBJ1-5; D may be TRBD1 (5 bases). The TCR was taken from a young man in good health and CMV-seronegative. In nucleotides, the CDR3 is TGTGCCAGCAGCCCACTTGGGGCGTATCAGCCCCAGCATTTT. It translates to CASSPLGAYQPQHF.